This is a list of T cell receptor beta chains from one sample in a study of Ad26.COV2.S vaccination and SARS-CoV-2 variants. Data came from immunoSEQ multiplex PCR; TCRdb stores just in-frame clones and leaves some out. The data show approximately 400,000 clones, with about four fifths seen just once and almost 7.5% held by the top ten. The material sequenced was peripheral blood, taken in a trial of Ad26.COV2.S vaccine versus placebo. The receptors were sampled from a person aged 18-65 years who received the Ad26.COV2.S COVID-19 vaccine or a placebo. Each CDR3 is given with its conserved first and last residue. D genes are given only for firm matches. Clone size is stated in some rows and not others, as once, few, many or a class when expanded.

d_gene: NA
len: 15
j_gene: TRBJ2-7
v_gene: TRBV24-1
abundance: NA
CDR3aa: CATSDSRQASYEQYF
CDR3nt: TGTGCCACCAGTGATTCGAGACAGGCCTCCTACGAGCAGTACTTC

d_gene: TRBD1
len: 13
j_gene: TRBJ2-7
v_gene: TRBV6-5
abundance: NA
CDR3aa: CASSLETGDRQYF
CDR3nt: TGTGCCAGCAGTTTAGAGACAGGGGACAGGCAGTACTTC

d_gene: TRBD1
len: 13
j_gene: TRBJ2-7
v_gene: TRBV7-3
abundance: NA
CDR3aa: CASSLDREDEQYF
CDR3nt: TGTGCCAGCAGCTTAGACAGGGAAGACGAGCAGTACTTC

d_gene: NA
len: 12
j_gene: TRBJ2-7
v_gene: TRBV5-1
abundance: NA
CDR3aa: CASSSISGEQYF
CDR3nt: TGCGCCAGCAGTTCCATCTCGGGCGAGCAGTACTTC

d_gene: TRBD2
len: 16
j_gene: TRBJ2-7
v_gene: TRBV7-9
abundance: NA
CDR3aa: CASSPRGGPLSYEQYF
CDR3nt: TGTGCCAGCAGCCCCCGGGGGGGGCCCCTGTCCTACGAGCAGTACTTC

d_gene: NA
len: 13
j_gene: TRBJ2-5
v_gene: TRBV4-1
abundance: NA
CDR3aa: CASSPLVQETQYF
CDR3nt: TGCGCCAGCAGCCCCCTCGTCCAAGAGACCCAGTACTTC

d_gene: NA
len: 13
j_gene: TRBJ1-2
v_gene: TRBV12-3/TRBV12-4
abundance: NA
CDR3aa: CASSPGLLAGYTF
CDR3nt: TGTGCCAGCAGTCCGGGACTGCTGGCGGGCTACACCTTC

d_gene: TRBD2
len: 16
j_gene: TRBJ2-7
v_gene: TRBV10-3
abundance: NA
CDR3aa: CAISKEGLASGGEQYF
CDR3nt: TGTGCCATCAGTAAGGAGGGACTAGCTTCGGGTGGCGAGCAGTACTTC

d_gene: NA
len: 12
j_gene: TRBJ2-3
v_gene: TRBV9
abundance: NA
CDR3aa: CASSPVEDLRYF
CDR3nt: TGTGCCAGCAGCCCGGTAGAGGACCTTCGGTATTTT

d_gene: NA
len: 13
j_gene: TRBJ1-1
v_gene: TRBV27
abundance: NA
CDR3aa: CASTSPGSPEAFF
CDR3nt: TGTGCCAGCACCTCTCCCGGGAGCCCTGAAGCTTTCTTT

d_gene: NA
len: 14
j_gene: TRBJ1-1
v_gene: TRBV5-1
abundance: few
CDR3aa: CASSFFDRNTEAFF
CDR3nt: TGCGCCAGCAGCTTCTTCGACAGGAACACTGAAGCTTTCTTT

d_gene: NA
len: 14
j_gene: TRBJ1-1
v_gene: TRBV5-1
abundance: NA
CDR3aa: CASSLTGQNTEAFF
CDR3nt: TGCGCCAGCAGCCTGACCGGACAGAACACTGAAGCTTTCTTT

d_gene: NA
len: 14
j_gene: TRBJ2-1
v_gene: TRBV7-9
abundance: NA
CDR3aa: CASSLGDFYNEQFF
CDR3nt: TGTGCCAGCAGCTTAGGGGACTTCTACAATGAGCAGTTCTTC

d_gene: NA
len: 14
j_gene: TRBJ2-7
v_gene: TRBV6-6
abundance: NA
CDR3aa: CASSHAGTSYEQYF
CDR3nt: TGTGCCAGCAGTCACGCCGGGACATCCTACGAGCAGTACTTC

d_gene: NA
len: 12
j_gene: TRBJ2-7
v_gene: TRBV6-6
abundance: NA
CDR3aa: CASRPQGAEQYF
CDR3nt: TGTGCCAGCAGGCCCCAAGGGGCCGAGCAGTACTTC

d_gene: NA
len: 14
j_gene: TRBJ2-7
v_gene: TRBV6-5
abundance: once
CDR3aa: CATVPGTTAYEQYF
CDR3nt: TGTGCCACCGTACCCGGGACAACTGCCTACGAGCAGTACTTC

d_gene: NA
len: 13
j_gene: TRBJ2-7
v_gene: TRBV27
abundance: NA
CDR3aa: CASSLSPSYEQYF
CDR3nt: TGTGCCAGCAGTTTATCGCCGTCCTACGAGCAGTACTTC

d_gene: NA
len: 14
j_gene: TRBJ1-1
v_gene: TRBV25-1
abundance: few
CDR3aa: CASSAGEGSTEAFF
CDR3nt: TGTGCCAGCAGTGCCGGGGAGGGGAGCACTGAAGCTTTCTTT

d_gene: NA
len: 13
j_gene: TRBJ2-7
v_gene: TRBV30
abundance: NA
CDR3aa: CAWTRGLNYEQYF
CDR3nt: TGTGCCTGGACGCGAGGACTTAACTACGAGCAGTACTTC

d_gene: NA
len: 16
j_gene: TRBJ1-1
v_gene: TRBV5-5
abundance: NA
CDR3aa: CASSRREGRSNTEAFF
CDR3nt: TGTGCCAGCAGCCGTCGCGAGGGGCGTAGCAACACTGAAGCTTTCTTT

d_gene: TRBD2
len: 16
j_gene: TRBJ2-3
v_gene: TRBV5-1
abundance: NA
CDR3aa: CASSAGLAGYTDTQYF
CDR3nt: TGCGCCAGCAGCGCCGGCCTAGCGGGCTACACAGATACGCAGTATTTT

d_gene: NA
len: 15
j_gene: TRBJ2-3
v_gene: TRBV4-1
abundance: NA
CDR3aa: CASSQVRLSTDTQYF
CDR3nt: TGCGCCAGCAGCCAAGTTCGGTTAAGCACAGATACGCAGTATTTT

d_gene: TRBD1
len: 14
j_gene: TRBJ1-5
v_gene: TRBV6-5
abundance: NA
CDR3aa: CASSRTGGNQPQHF
CDR3nt: TGTGCCAGCAGTCGGACAGGGGGCAATCAGCCCCAGCATTTT

d_gene: NA
len: 16
j_gene: TRBJ2-6
v_gene: TRBV4-2
abundance: many
CDR3aa: CASSRDDISGANVLTF
CDR3nt: TGTGCCAGCAGTCGGGACGATATCTCTGGGGCCAACGTCCTGACTTTC

d_gene: NA
len: 16
j_gene: TRBJ2-1
v_gene: TRBV19
abundance: NA
CDR3aa: CASSIYTGSSYNEQFF
CDR3nt: TGTGCCAGTAGTATTTACACAGGGAGCTCCTACAATGAGCAGTTCTTC

d_gene: NA
len: 12
j_gene: TRBJ1-1
v_gene: TRBV6-5
abundance: NA
CDR3aa: CASGPGNTEAFF
CDR3nt: TGTGCCAGCGGACCAGGGAACACTGAAGCTTTCTTT